Included here is one T cell receptor (beta chain) sequence, with context. These data come from a study of T cells of healthy individuals. V gave up 1 base and J gave up 1 base, with 10 bases separating them. The CDR3 sequence is 15 residues long. The V gene's germline CDR1 is LNHDA and CDR2 SQIVND (reference sequence). TCRdb analysed the 5' RACE reads with MiXCR anew, one entry per CDR3 protein. Counted here are about 41,000 distinct CDR3 sequences, 4% to 5.5% occurring once; the ten biggest clones make up more than 8%. This chain links TRBV19 with TRBJ1-1, with D perhaps TRBD1 (5 bases). The receptor was isolated from a human donor in good health. The chain's CDR3 is CASSIVGQKNTEAFF. CDR3 DNA: TGTGCCAGTAGTATAGTAGGACAAAAGAACACTGAAGCTTTCTTT.